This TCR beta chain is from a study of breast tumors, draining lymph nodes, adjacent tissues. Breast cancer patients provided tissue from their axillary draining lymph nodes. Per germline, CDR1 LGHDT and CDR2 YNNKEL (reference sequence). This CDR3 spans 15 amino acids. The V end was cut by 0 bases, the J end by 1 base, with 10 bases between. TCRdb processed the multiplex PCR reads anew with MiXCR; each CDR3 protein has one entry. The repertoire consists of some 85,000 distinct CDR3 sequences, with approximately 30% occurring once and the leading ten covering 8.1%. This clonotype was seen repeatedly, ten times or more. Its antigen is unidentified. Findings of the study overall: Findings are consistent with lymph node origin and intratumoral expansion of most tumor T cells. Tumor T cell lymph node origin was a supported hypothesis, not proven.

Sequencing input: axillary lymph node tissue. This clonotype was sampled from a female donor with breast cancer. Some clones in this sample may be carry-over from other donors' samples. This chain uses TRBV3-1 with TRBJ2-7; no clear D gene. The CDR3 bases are TGTGCCAGCAGCCAAGATAGAGTCAGGTCCTACGAGCAGTACTTC. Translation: CASSQDRVRSYEQYF.